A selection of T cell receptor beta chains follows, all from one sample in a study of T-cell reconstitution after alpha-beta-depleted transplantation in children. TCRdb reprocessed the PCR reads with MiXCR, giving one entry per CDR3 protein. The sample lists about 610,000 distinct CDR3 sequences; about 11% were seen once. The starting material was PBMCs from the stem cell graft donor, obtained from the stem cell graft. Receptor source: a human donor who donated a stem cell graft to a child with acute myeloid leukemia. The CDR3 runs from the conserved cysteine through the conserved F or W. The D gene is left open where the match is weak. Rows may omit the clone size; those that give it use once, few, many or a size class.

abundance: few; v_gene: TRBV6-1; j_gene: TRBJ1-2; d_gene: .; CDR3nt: TGTGCCAGCAGACGCAGACAGGTCGACTATGGCTACACCTTC; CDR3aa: CASRRRQVDYGYTF
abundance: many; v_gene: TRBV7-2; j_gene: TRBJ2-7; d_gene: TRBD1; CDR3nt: TGTGCCAGCAGCTTGATAGGGGACAGGGTCAACGAGCAGTACTTC; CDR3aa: CASSLIGDRVNEQYF
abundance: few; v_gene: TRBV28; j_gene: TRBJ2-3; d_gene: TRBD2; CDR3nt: TGTGCCATCTCTCGGGGGGGAGGGGGACCCGATACGCAGTATTTT; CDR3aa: CAISRGGGGPDTQYF
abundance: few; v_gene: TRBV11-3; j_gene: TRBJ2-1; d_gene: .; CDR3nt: TGTGCCAGCAGCACCTACAGGGCTGGTGAGCAGTTCTTC; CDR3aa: CASSTYRAGEQFF
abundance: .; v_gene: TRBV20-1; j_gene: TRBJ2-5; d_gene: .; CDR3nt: TGCAGTGCTAGAGATCATTGGTCCCAGTACTTC; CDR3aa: CSARDHWSQYF
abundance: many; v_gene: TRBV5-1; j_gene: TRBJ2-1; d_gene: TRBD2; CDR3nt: TGCGCCAGCAGCTTGGGGGGGCGCGGGAGGAGGAATGAGCAGTTCTTC; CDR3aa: CASSLGGRGRRNEQFF
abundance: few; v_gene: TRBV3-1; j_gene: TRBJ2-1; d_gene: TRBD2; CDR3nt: TGTGCCAGCAGCCAAGGGGACTACTACAATGAGCAGTTCTTC; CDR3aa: CASSQGDYYNEQFF
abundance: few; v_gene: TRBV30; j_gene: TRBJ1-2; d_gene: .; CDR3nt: TGTGCCTGGAGTGTACACAGGGACGGCTACACCTTC; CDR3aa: CAWSVHRDGYTF
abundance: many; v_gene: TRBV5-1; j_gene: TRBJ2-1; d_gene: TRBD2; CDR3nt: TGCGCCAGCAGCTTGGACCCTAGCGGGAGCGATGAGCAGTTCTTC; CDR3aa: CASSLDPSGSDEQFF
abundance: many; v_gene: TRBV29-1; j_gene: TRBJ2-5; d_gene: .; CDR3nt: TGCAGCGGGGCAACCGACCGAAATCAAGAGACCCAGTACTTC; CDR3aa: CSGATDRNQETQYF
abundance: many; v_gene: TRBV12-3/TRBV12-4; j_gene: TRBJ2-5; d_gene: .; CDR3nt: TGTGCCAGCAGACTTGCGTCCAACCGTGTGGAGACCCAGTACTTC; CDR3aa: CASRLASNRVETQYF
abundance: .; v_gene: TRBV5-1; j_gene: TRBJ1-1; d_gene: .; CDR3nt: TGCGCCAGCAGCTTGGAGGGAGCTAGGTTCGCTGAAGCTTTCTTT; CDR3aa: CASSLEGARFAEAFF
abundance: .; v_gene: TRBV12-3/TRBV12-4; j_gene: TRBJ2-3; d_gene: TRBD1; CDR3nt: TGTGCCAGCAGTCCCTGGACAGGGTTGATGACTAGGGCAGATACGCAGTATTTT; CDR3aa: CASSPWTGLMTRADTQYF
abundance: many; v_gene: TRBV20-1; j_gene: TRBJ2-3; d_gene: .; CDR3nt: TGCAGTGCTAGAGATCTGGGAGCTGGGGATACGCAGTATTTT; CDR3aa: CSARDLGAGDTQYF
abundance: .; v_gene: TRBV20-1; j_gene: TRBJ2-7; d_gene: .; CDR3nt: TGCAGTGCTGCACATAATAGGGGGGTCTACGAGCAGTACTTC; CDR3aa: CSAAHNRGVYEQYF
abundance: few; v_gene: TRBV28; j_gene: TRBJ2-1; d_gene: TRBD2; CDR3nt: TGTGCCAGCAGCCCCGGACTAGAATTTGGTTCGTTCTTC; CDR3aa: CASSPGLEFGSFF
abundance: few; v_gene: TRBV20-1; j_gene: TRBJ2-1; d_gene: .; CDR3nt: TGCAGTGCTAGAGATGGGGGGAGAGAGGGAAATGAGCAGTTCTTC; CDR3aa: CSARDGGREGNEQFF
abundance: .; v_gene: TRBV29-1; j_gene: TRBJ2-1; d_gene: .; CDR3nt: TGCAGCGCCAACCCTCCCCTCAGGACGGATTACAATGAGCAGTTCTTC; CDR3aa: CSANPPLRTDYNEQFF
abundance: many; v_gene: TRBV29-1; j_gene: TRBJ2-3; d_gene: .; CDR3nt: TGCAGCGTTCATTCTGGCACAGATACGCAGTATTTT; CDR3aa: CSVHSGTDTQYF
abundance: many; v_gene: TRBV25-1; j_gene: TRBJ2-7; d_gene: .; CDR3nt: TGTGCCAGCAGTGACAGTAGCTCCTACGAGCAGTACTTC; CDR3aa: CASSDSSSYEQYF